Listed here are 2 T cell receptor beta chains from one sample, sequenced in a study of blood T cell repertoires in COVID-19 (dated by TCRdb to the early 2020s). Library method: the immunoSEQ multiplex PCR assay. TCRdb holds this immuneACCESS table with in-frame rearrangements only. Some clones are missing; in checked studies, unresolved V genes explain under half, and the rest has no known cause. The sample table shows 85,000 to 120,000 clones, and around 80% are seen once. Of the sample, 9.8% is held by the ten largest clones. Sequencing was performed on peripheral blood. The receptors shown here come from a man aged 60 to 69 with active or convalescent COVID-19.

The count of this clone is one. The chain combines TRBV6-5 with TRBJ2-1; TRBD2 matches 9 bases. Looked up from germline, CDR1 is MNHEY and CDR2 is SVGAGI. This CDR3 is 14 amino acids long. The J segment lost 9 bases and the V segment lost 9 bases, leaving 12 bases of the junction unmatched. CDR3 sequence: CASTRREGGSEQFF. The CDR3 region has the DNA TGTGCCAGTACTAGGCGGGAGGGTGGAAGTGAGCAGTTCTTC.

The chain carries TRBV21-1 and TRBJ2-7; TRBD2 was called by the table and not checked on the DNA. TRBV21-1 is an annotated pseudogene. CDR3 length equals 19 residues. In DNA form, the CDR3 reads TGTGCCAGCAGCAAAGCGGGATTAGCGGGAGAAGTAAGGACCTACGAGCAGTACGTC. Translation: CASSKAGLAGEVRTYEQYV.